Sequencing of this TCR beta chain was carried out in a study of cytomegalovirus exposure and HLA in healthy donors. Primers included in the PCR were 60 Vbeta and 13 Jbeta primers. Here immunoSEQ multiplex PCR was the method, and the copy in TCRdb shows in-frame clones only, minus some. The profile shows around 150,000 clones, 80% of them singletons. Deletions cut 2 bases from V and 5 bases from J, with 11 bases between. The CDR3 totals 14 residues. In germline, CDR1 is SEHNR, CDR2 FQNEAQ (reference sequence). The chain employs TRBV7-9 and TRBJ2-3; possible D gene TRBD1, 6 bases. Sequencing was carried out using PBMCs. This receptor was obtained from a man under 40 in good health and CMV-seronegative. The CDR3 reads CASSLFRDIDTQYF. CDR3 sequence (DNA): TGTGCCAGCAGCTTATTCCGGGACATAGATACGCAGTATTTT. Combining the CDR3 with reference TRBV7-9 and TRBJ2-3 gives the whole variable domain DTGVSQNPRHKITKRGQNVTFRCDPISEHNRLYWYRQTLGQGPEFLTYFQNEAQLEKSRLLSDRFSAERPKGSFSTLEIQRTEQGDSAMYLCASSLFRDIDTQYFGPGTRLTVL.